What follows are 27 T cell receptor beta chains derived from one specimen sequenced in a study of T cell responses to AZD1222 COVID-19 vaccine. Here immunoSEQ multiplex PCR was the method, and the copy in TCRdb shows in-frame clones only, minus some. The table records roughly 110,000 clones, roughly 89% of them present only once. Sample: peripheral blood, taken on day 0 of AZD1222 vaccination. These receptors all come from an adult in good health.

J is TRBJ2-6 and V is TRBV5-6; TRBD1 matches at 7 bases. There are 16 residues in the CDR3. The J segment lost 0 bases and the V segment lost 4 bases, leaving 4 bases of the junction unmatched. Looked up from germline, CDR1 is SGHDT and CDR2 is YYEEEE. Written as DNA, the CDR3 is TGTGCCAGCAGCCTGGGACAGAACTCTGGGGCCAACGTCCTGACTTTC. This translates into CASSLGQNSGANVLTF.

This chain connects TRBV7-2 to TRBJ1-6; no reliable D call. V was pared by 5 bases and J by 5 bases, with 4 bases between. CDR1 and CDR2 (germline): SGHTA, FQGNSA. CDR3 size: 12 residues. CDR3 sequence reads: CASSVNNSPLHF. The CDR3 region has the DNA TGTGCCAGCAGCGTAAATAATTCACCCCTCCACTTT.

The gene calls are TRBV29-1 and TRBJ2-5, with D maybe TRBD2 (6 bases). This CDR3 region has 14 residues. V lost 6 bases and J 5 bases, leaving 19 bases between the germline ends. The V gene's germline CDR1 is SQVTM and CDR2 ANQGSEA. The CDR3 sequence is CSVSDWGLGETQYF. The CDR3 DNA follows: TGCAGCGTGAGCGACTGGGGACTGGGGGAGACCCAGTACTTC.

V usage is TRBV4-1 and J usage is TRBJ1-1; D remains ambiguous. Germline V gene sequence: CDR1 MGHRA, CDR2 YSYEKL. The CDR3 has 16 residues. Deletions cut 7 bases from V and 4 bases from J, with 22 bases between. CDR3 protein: CASTPEERVRSTEAFF. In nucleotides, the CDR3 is TGCGCCAGCACCCCAGAGGAAAGGGTCCGGAGCACTGAAGCTTTCTTT.

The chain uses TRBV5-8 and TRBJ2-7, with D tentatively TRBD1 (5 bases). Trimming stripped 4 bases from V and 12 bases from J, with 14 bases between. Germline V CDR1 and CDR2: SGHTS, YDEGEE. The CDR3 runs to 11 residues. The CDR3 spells CASSLDIKAYF. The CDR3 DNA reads TGTGCCAGCAGCCTGGACATTAAGGCGTACTTC. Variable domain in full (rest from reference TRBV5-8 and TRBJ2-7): EAGVTQSPTHLIKTRGQQATLRCSPISGHTSVYWYQQALGLGLQFLLWYDEGEERNRGNFPPRFSGRQFPNYSSELNVNALELEDSALYLCASSLDIKAYFGPGTRLTVT.

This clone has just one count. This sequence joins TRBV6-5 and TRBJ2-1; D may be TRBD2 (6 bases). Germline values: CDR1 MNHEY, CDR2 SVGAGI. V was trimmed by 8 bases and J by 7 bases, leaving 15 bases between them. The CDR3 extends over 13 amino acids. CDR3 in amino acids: CASSRDIGNEQFF. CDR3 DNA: TGTGCCAGCTCGCGGGATATCGGGAATGAGCAGTTCTTC.

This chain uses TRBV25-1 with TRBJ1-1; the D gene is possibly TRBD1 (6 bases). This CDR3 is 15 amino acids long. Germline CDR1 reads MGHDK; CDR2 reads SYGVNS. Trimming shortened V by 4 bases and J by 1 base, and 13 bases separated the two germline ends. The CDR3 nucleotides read TGTGCCAGCAGTGGTCAGGGGAATTGGAACACTGAAGCTTTCTTT. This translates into CASSGQGNWNTEAFF.

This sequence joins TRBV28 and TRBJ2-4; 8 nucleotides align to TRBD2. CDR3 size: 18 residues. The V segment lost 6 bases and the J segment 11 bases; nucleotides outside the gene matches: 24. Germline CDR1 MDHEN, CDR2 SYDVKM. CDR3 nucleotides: TGTGCCAGCAGCCAAAACCGGGGTAGCGGGACCCCTTGGGGTCTTCAGTACTTC. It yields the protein CASSQNRGSGTPWGLQYF.

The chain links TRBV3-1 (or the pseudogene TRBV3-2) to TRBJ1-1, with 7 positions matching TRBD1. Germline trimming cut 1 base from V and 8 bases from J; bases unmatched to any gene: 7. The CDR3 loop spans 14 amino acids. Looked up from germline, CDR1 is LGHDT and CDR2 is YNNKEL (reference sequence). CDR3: CASSQGRGRGEAFF. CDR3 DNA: TGTGCCAGCAGCCAAGGGAGGGGGCGCGGGGAAGCTTTCTTT.

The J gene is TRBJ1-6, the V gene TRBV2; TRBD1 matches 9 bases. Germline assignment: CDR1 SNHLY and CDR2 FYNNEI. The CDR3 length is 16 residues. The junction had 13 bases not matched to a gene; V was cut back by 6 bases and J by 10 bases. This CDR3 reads CASRRNRDRVYSPLHF. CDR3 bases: TGTGCCAGCAGAAGAAACCGGGACAGGGTCTACTCACCCCTCCACTTT.

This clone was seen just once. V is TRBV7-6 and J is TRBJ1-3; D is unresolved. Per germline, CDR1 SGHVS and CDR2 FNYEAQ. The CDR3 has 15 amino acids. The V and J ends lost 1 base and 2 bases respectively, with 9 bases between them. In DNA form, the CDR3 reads TGTGCCAGCAGCTTAGGTTCCGGGGCTGGAAACACCATATATTTT. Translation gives CASSLGSGAGNTIYF.

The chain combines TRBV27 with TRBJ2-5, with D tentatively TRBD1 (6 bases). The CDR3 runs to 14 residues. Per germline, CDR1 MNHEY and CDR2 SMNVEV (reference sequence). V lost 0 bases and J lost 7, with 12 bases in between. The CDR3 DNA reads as TGTGCCAGCAGTTTATCTCGCAGGGGCGGGACCCAGTACTTC. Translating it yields CASSLSRRGGTQYF.

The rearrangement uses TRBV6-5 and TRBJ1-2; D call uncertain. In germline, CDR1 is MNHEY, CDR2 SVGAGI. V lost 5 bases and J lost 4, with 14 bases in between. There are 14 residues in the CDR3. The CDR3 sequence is CASSRFGSSYGYTF. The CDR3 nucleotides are TGTGCCAGCAGTCGCTTCGGCAGCAGCTATGGCTACACCTTC.

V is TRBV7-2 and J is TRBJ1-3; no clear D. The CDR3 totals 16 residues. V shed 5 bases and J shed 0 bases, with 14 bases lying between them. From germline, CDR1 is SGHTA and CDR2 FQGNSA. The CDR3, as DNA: TGTGCCAGCAGCCCTCGACCGGGTCGCTCTGGAAACACCATATATTTT. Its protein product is CASSPRPGRSGNTIYF.

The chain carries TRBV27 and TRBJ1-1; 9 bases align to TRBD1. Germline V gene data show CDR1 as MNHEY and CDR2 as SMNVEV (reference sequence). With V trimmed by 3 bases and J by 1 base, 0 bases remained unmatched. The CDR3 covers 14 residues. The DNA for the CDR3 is TGTGCCAGCAGTTTGGACAGGGGGAACACTGAAGCTTTCTTT. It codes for CASSLDRGNTEAFF.

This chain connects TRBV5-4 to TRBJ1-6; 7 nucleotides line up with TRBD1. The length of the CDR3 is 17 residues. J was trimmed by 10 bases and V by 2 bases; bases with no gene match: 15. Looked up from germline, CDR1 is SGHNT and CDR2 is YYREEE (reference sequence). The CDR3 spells CASSFSGMDRLGSPLHF. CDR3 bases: TGTGCCAGCAGCTTCTCGGGGATGGACAGGCTAGGGTCACCCCTCCACTTT. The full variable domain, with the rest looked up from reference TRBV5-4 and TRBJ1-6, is ETGVTQSPTHLIKTRGQQVTLRCSSQSGHNTVSWYQQALGQGPQFIFQYYREEENGRGNFPPRFSGLQFPNYSSELNVNALELDDSALYLCASSFSGMDRLGSPLHFGNGTRLTVT.

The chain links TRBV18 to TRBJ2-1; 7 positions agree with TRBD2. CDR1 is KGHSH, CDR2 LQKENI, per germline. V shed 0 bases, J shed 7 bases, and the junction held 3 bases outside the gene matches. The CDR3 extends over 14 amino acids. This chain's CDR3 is CASSPPGRENEQFF. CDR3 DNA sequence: TGTGCCAGCTCACCACCGGGGAGGGAAAATGAGCAGTTCTTC.

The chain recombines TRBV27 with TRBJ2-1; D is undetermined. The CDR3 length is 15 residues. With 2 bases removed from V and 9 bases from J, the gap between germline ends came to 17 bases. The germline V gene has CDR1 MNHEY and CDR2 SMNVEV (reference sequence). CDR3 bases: TGTGCCAGCAGTTTACGGTCATCTCCGATGGGTGAGCAGTTCTTC. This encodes CASSLRSSPMGEQFF.

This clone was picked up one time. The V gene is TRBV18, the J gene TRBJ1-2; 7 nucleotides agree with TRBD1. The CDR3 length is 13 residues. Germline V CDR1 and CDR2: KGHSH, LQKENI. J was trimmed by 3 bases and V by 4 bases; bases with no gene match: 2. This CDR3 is CASSLGQDYGYTF. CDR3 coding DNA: TGTGCCAGCTCACTAGGACAGGACTATGGCTACACCTTC. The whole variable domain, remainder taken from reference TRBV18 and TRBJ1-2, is NAGVMQNPRHLVRRRGQEARLRCSPMKGHSHVYWYRQLPEEGLKFMVYLQKENIIDESGMPKERFSAEFPKEGPSILRIQQVVRGDSAAYFCASSLGQDYGYTFGSGTRLTVV.

CDR3 region: CASSPLGTGGQPQHF. The CDR3 nucleotides are TGTGCCAGCTCACCTCTTGGGACAGGGGGTCAGCCCCAGCATTTT. V is TRBV18 and J is TRBJ1-5; TRBD1 agrees at 11 bases. The CDR3 is made up of 15 amino acids. CDR1 KGHSH and CDR2 LQKENI come from the germline V gene. V dropped 3 bases and J dropped 6; count of bases not matched to a gene: 4.

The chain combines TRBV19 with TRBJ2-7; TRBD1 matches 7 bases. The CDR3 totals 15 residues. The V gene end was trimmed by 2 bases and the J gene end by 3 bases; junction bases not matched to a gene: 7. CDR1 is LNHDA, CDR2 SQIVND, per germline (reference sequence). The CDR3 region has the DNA TGTGCCAGTAGTATATTGACAGGGTCTAACTACGAGCAGTACTTC. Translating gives CASSILTGSNYEQYF. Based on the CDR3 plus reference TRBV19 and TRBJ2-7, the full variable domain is DGGITQSPKYLFRKEGQNVTLSCEQNLNHDAMYWYRQDPGQGLRLIYYSQIVNDFQKGDIAEGYSVSREKKESFPLTVTSAQKNPTAFYLCASSILTGSNYEQYFGPGTRLTVT.

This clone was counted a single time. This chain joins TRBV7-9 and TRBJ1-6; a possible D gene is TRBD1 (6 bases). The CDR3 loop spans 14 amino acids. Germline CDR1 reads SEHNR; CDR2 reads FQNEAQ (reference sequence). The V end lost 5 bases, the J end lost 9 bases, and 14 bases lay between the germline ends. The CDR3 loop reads CASSTTGPSSPLHF. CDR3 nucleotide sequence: TGTGCCAGCAGCACCACAGGGCCGTCTTCACCCCTCCACTTT.

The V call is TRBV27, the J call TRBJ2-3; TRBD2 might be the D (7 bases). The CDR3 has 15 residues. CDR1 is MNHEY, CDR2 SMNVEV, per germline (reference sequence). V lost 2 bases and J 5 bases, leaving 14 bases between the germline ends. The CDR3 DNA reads TGTGCCAGCAGTTTAAGGGGGAGGGCCAGAGATACGCAGTATTTT. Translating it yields CASSLRGRARDTQYF.

In DNA form, the CDR3 reads TGCGCCAGCAGACAGACAGGGACTCAAGAGACCCAGTACTTC. Encoded protein: CASRQTGTQETQYF. This chain connects TRBV5-1 to TRBJ2-5, with D perhaps TRBD1 (7 bases). Germline V gene sequence: CDR1 SGHRS, CDR2 YFSETQ. V lost 5 bases to trimming and J lost 2 bases, with 13 bases between them. The CDR3 is 14 amino acids. The full variable domain, its missing parts supplied by reference TRBV5-1 and TRBJ2-5, is KAGVTQTPRYLIKTRGQQVTLSCSPISGHRSVSWYQQTPGQGLQFLFEYFSETQRNKGNFPGRFSGRQFSNSRSEMNVSTLELGDSALYLCASRQTGTQETQYFGPGTRLLVL.

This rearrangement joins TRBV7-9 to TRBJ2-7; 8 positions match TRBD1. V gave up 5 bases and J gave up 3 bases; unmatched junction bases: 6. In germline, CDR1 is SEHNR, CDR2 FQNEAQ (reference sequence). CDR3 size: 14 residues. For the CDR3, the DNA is TGTGCCAGCAGCCAGGACAGGGCGCACTACGAGCAGTACTTC. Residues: CASSQDRAHYEQYF. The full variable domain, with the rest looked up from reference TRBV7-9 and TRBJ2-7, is DTGVSQNPRHKITKRGQNVTFRCDPISEHNRLYWYRQTLGQGPEFLTYFQNEAQLEKSRLLSDRFSAERPKGSFSTLEIQRTEQGDSAMYLCASSQDRAHYEQYFGPGTRLTVT.

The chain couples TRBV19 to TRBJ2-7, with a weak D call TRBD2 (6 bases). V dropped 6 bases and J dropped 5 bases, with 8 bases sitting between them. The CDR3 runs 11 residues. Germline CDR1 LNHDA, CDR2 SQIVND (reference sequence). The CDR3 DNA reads TGTGCCAGTAGCGGGAGAGACGAGCAGTACTTC. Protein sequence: CASSGRDEQYF.

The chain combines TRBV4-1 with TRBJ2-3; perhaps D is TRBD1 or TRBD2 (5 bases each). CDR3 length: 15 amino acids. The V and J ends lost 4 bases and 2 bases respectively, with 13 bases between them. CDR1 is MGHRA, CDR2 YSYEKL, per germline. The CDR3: CASSRTSGLTDTQYF. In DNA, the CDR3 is TGCGCCAGCAGCCGGACAAGCGGCCTCACAGATACGCAGTATTTT.